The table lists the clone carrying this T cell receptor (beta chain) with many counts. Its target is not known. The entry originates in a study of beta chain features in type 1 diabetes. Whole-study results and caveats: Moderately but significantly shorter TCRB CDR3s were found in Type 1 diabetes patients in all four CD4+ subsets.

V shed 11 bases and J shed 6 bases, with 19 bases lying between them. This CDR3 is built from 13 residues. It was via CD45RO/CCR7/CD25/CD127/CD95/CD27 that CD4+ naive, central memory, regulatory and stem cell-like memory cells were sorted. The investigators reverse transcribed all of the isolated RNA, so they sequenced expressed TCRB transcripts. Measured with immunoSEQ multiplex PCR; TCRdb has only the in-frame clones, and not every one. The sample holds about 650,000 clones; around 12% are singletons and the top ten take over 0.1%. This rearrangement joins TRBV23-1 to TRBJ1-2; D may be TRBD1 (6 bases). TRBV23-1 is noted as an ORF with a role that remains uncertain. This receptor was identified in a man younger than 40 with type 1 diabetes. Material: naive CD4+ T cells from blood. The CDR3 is CAVVGEQGHGYTF. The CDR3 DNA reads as TGCGCCGTGGTGGGCGAACAGGGACATGGCTACACCTTC.